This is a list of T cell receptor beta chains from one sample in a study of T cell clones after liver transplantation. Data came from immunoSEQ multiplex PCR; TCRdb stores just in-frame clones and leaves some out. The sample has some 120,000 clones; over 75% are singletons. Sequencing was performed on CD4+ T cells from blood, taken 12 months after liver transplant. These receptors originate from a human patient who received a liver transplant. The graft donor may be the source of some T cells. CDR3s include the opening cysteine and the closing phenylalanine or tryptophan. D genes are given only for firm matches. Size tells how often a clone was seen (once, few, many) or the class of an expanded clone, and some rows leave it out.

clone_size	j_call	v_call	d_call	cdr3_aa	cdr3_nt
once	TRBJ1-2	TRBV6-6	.	CASRLGQHYGYTF	TGTGCCAGCAGACTAGGACAGCACTATGGCTACACCTTC
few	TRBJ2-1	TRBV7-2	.	CASSLDLADNEQFF	TGTGCCAGCAGCTTAGACCTAGCCGACAATGAGCAGTTCTTC
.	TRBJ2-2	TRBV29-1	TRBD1	CSASQGAPGELFF	TGCAGCGCATCACAGGGGGCCCCCGGGGAGCTGTTTTTT
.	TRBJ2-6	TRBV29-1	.	CSVIQDSGANVLTF	TGCAGCGTCATACAGGACTCTGGGGCCAACGTCCTGACTTTC
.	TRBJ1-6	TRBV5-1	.	CASSETGQNNSPLHF	TGCGCCAGCAGCGAAACAGGACAGAACAATTCACCCCTCCACTTT
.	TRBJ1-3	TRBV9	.	CASSWDPGSGNTIYF	TGTGCCAGCAGCTGGGACCCGGGATCTGGAAACACCATATATTTT
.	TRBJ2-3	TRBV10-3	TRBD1	CAISEGGAGDTQYF	TGTGCCATCAGTGAAGGGGGCGCAGGAGATACGCAGTATTTT
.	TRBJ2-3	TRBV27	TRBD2	CASSDPRVAGDTQYF	TGTGCCAGCAGTGATCCCCGAGTAGCGGGAGATACGCAGTATTTT
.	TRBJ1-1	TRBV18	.	CASSPTPGDTEAFF	TGTGCCAGCTCACCTACACCGGGGGACACTGAAGCTTTCTTT
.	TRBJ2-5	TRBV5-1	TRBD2	CASSLGLAAETQYF	TGCGCCAGCAGCTTGGGACTAGCGGCAGAGACCCAGTACTTC
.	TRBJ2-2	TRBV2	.	CASRQDTNTGELFF	TGTGCCAGCAGACAGGATACGAACACCGGGGAGCTGTTTTTT
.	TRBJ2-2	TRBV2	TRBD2	CASRVAGGELFF	TGTGCCAGCAGAGTAGCGGGCGGGGAGCTGTTTTTT
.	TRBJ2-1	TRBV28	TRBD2	CASSPPGLVDNEQFF	TGTGCCAGCAGTCCCCCGGGACTAGTGGACAATGAGCAGTTCTTC
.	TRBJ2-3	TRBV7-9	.	CASSLGTSSDTQYF	TGTGCCAGCAGCTTAGGGACTTCATCGGATACGCAGTATTTT
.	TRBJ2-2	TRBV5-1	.	CASSLGLGPGELFF	TGCGCCAGCAGCTTGGGTCTAGGGCCCGGGGAGCTGTTTTTT
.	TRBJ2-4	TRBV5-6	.	CASSLRDLAKNIQYF	TGTGCCAGCAGCTTGAGGGATCTAGCCAAAAACATTCAGTACTTC
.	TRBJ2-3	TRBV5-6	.	CASSSLTSTDTQYF	TGTGCCAGCAGCTCACTAACTAGCACAGATACGCAGTATTTT
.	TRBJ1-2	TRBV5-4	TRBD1	CASSHRDRGRYGYTF	TGTGCCAGCAGCCATCGGGACAGGGGGCGATATGGCTACACCTTC
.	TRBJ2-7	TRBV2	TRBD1	CASSGGRGYEQYF	TGTGCCAGCAGTGGTGGCAGGGGGTACGAGCAGTACTTC
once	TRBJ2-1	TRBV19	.	CASSKTVGLSYNEQFF	TGTGCCAGTAGTAAGACCGTCGGGTTATCCTACAATGAGCAGTTCTTC
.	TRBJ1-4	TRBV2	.	CATQQRARTNEKLFF	TGTGCCACCCAACAGAGGGCTCGGACTAATGAAAAACTGTTTTTT
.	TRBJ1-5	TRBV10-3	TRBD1	CATTGAGDQPQHF	TGTGCCACGACAGGGGCGGGTGATCAGCCCCAGCATTTT
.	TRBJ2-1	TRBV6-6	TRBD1	CASRSRDRGFYNEQFF	TGTGCCAGCAGGAGCCGGGACAGGGGCTTCTACAATGAGCAGTTCTTC
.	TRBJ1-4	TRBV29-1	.	CSALDSREKLFF	TGCAGCGCCCTGGACTCGAGGGAAAAACTGTTTTTT